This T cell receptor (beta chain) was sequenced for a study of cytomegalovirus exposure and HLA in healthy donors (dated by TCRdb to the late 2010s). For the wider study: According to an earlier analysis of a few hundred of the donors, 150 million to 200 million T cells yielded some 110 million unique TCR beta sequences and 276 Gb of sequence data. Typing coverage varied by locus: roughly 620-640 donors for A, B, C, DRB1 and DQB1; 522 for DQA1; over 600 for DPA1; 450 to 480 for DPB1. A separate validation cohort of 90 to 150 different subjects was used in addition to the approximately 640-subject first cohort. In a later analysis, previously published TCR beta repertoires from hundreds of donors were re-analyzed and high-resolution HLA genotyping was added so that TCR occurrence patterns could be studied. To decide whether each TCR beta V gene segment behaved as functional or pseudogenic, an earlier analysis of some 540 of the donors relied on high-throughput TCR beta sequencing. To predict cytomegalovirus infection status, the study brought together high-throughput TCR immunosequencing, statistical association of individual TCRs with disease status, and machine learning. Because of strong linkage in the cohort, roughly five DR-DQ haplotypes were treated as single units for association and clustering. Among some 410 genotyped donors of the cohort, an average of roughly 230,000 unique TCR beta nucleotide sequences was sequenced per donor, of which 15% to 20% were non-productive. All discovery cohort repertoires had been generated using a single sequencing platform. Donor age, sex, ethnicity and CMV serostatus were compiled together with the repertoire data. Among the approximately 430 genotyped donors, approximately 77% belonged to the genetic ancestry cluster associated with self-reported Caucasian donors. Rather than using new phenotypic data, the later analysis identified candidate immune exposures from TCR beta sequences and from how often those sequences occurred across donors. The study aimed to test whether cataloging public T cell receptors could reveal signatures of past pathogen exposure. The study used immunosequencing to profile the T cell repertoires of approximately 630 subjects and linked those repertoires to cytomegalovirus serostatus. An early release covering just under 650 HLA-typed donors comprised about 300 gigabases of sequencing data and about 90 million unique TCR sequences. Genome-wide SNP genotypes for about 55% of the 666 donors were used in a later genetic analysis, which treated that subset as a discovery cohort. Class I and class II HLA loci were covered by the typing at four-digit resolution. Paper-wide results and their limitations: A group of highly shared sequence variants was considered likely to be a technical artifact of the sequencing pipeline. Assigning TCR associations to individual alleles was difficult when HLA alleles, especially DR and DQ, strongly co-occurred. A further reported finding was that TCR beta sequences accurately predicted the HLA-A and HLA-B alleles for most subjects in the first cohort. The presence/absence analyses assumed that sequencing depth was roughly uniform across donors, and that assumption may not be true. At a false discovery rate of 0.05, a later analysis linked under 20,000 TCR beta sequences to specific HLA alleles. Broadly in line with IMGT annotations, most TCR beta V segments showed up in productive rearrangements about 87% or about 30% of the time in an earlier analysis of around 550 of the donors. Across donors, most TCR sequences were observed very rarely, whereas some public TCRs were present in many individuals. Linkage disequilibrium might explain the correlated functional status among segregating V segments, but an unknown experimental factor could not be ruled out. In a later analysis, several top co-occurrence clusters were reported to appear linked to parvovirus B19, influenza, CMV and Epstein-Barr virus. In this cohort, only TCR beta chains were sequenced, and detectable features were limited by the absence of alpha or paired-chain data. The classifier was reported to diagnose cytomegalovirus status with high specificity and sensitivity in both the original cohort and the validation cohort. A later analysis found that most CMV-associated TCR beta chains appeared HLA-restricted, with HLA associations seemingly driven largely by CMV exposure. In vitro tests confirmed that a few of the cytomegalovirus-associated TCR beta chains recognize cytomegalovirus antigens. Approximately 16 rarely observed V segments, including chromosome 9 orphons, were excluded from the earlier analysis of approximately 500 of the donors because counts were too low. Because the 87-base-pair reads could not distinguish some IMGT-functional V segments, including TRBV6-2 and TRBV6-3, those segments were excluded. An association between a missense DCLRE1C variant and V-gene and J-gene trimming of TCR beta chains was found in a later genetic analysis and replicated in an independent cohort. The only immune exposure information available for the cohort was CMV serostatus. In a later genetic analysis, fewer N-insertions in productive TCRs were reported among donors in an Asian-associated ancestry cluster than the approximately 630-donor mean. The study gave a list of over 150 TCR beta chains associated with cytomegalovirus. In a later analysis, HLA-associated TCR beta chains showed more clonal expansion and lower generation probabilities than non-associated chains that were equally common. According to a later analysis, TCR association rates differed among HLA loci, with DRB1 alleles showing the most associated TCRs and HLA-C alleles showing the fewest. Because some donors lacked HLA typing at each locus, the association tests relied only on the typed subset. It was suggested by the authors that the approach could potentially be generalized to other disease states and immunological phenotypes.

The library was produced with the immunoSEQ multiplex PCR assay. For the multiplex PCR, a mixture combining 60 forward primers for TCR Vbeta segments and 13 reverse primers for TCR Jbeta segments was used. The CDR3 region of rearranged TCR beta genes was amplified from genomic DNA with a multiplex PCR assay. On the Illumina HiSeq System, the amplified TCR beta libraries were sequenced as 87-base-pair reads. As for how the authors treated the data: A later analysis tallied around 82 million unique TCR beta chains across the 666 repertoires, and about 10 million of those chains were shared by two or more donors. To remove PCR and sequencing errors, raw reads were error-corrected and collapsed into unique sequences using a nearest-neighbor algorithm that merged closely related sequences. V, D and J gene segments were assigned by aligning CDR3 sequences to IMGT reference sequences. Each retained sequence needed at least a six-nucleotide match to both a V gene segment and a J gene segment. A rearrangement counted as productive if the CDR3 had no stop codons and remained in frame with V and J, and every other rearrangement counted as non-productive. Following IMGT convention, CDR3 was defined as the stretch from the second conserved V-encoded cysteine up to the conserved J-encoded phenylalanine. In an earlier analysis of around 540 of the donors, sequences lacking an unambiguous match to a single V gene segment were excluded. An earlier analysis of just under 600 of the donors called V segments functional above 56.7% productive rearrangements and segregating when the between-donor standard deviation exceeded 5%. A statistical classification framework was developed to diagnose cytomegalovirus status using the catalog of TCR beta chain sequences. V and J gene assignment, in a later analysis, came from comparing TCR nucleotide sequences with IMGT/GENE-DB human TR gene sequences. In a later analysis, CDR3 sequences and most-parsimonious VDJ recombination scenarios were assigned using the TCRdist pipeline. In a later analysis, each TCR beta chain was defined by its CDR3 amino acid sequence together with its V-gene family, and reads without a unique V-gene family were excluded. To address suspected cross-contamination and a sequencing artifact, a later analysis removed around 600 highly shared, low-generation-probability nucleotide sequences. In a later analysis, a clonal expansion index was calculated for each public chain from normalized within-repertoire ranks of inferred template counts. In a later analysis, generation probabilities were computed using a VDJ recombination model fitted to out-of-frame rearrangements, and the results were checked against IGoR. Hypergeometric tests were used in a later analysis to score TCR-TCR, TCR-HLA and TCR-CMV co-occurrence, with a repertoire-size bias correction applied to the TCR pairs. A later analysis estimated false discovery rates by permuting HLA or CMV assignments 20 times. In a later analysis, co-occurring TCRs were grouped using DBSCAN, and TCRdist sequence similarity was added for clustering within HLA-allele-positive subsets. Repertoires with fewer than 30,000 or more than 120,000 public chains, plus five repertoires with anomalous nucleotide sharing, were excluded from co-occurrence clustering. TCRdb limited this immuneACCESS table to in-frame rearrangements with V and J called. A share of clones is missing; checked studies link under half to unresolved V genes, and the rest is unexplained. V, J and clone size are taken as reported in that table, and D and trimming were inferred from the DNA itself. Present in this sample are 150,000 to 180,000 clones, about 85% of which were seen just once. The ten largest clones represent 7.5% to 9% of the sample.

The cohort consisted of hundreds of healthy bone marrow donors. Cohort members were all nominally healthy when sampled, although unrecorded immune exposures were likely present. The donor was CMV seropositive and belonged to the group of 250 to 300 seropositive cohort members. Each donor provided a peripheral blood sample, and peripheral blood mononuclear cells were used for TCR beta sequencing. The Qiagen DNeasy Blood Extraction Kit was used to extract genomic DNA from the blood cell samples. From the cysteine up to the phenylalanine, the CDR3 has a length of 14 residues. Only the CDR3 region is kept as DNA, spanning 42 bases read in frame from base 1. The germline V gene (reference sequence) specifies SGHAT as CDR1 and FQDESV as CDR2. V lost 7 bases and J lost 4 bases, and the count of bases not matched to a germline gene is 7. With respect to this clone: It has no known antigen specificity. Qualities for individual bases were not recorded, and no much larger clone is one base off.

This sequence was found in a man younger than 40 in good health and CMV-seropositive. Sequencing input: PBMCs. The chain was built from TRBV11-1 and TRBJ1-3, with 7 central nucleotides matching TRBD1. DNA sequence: TGTGCCAGCATCGACCGGGACAGAGGAAACACCATATATTTT. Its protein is CASIDRDRGNTIYF.